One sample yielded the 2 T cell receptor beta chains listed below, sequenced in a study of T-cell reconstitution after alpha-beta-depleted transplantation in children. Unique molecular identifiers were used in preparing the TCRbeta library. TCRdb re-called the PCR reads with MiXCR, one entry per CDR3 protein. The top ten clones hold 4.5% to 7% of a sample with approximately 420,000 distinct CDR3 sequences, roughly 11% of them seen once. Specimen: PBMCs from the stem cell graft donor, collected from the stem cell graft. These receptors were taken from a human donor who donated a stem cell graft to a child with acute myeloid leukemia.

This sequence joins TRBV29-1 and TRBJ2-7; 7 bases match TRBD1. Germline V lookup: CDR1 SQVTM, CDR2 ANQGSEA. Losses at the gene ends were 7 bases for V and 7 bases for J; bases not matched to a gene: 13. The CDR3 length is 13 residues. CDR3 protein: CSADIMDRREQYF. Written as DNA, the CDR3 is TGCAGCGCTGATATAATGGACAGGAGGGAGCAGTACTTC.

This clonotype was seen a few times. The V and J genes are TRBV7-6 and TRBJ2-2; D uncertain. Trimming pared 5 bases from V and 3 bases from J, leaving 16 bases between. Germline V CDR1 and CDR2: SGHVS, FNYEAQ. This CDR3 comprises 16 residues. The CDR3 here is CASSPWNGVDTGELFF. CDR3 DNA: TGTGCCAGCAGCCCCTGGAATGGAGTAGACACCGGGGAGCTGTTTTTT.